The T cell receptor (beta chain) described here comes from a study of cytomegalovirus exposure and HLA in healthy donors. Broader study findings: It is likely that the observed cluster of highly shared sequence variants was a sequencing artifact. TCR beta chains associated with HLA were, in a later analysis, more clonally expanded than equally common others. Follow-up analysis later connected one missense variant in DCLRE1C with trimming of TCR beta V- and J-genes.

Researchers ran the PCR with 60 Vbeta and 13 Jbeta primers. TCRdb keeps only in-frame clones here, not all; method: immunoSEQ multiplex PCR. The data show about 130,000 clones, about 85% seen once. A remark on this clone: What it binds is unknown.

Germline loops: CDR1 SGDLS, CDR2 YYNGEE. The CDR3 consists of 15 residues. V was trimmed by 4 bases and J by 1 base, leaving 12 bases between them. Sequenced sample: PBMCs. This clonotype originated in a man between 18 and 29 years old in good health and CMV-seropositive. The J gene is TRBJ1-5, the V gene TRBV9; a possible D gene is TRBD1 (6 bases). The CDR3 bases are TGTGCCAGCAGCCAGAGGGGGTTCAGCAATCAGCCCCAGCATTTT. Its translation is CASSQRGFSNQPQHF.